A selection of T cell receptor beta chains follows, all from one sample in a study of T cells in Graves' hyperthyroidism and ophthalmopathy. Each CDR3 protein gets one entry after TCRdb re-called the multiplex PCR reads with MiXCR. The sample has under 550,000 distinct CDR3 sequences; just under 20% are singletons. Sequencing was done on a sample of blood. These receptors all come from a middle-aged man with Graves' ophthalmopathy. The CDR3 runs from the conserved cysteine through the conserved F or W. D genes are given only for firm matches. Rows may omit the clone size; those that give it use once, few, many or a size class.

TRBJ2-3 many TRBV12-3/TRBV12-4 . TGTGCCAGCAGTTTGAACCTCCCAGATACGCAGTATTTT CASSLNLPDTQYF
TRBJ2-1 few TRBV27 TRBD2 TGTGCCAGCAGTTTATTGGCGGGAGGGCTGTCCTACAATGAGCAGTTCTTC CASSLLAGGLSYNEQFF
TRBJ2-7 . TRBV30 TRBD2 TGTGCCTGGAGCACCAAGCGGGAGCCAGGGGCCTACGAGCAGTACTTC CAWSTKREPGAYEQYF
TRBJ2-7 . TRBV11-2 . TGTGCCAGCAGCTTATTGTACGGGGCCTACGAGCAGTACTTC CASSLLYGAYEQYF
TRBJ2-5 . TRBV18 TRBD2 TGTGCCAGCTCGTGGGACTACAAAGAGACCCAGTACTTC CASSWDYKETQYF
TRBJ1-1 many TRBV7-6 . TGTGCCAGCAGCTTCGATCTTAGGCAGGGAGCTTTCTTT CASSFDLRQGAFF
TRBJ2-3 many TRBV28 TRBD1 TGTGCCAGCAGTTCCGCAGGGGGCGGGACAGATACGCAGTATTTT CASSSAGGGTDTQYF
TRBJ1-5 few TRBV10-3 . TGTGCCATCAGTGAGTCGAAGGGTCAGCCCCAGCATTTT CAISESKGQPQHF
TRBJ1-4 few TRBV4-1 . TGCGCCAGCAGCCCAACCTTAGGAGAAAAACTGTTTTTT CASSPTLGEKLFF
TRBJ2-7 many TRBV28 . TGTGCCAGCACCTCCGTCGGGGGCAGGACAACCTACGAGCAGTACTTC CASTSVGGRTTYEQYF
TRBJ2-1 . TRBV28 TRBD1 TGTGCCATCGAAGACAGGGGGAAGGACAATGAGCAGTTCTTC CAIEDRGKDNEQFF
TRBJ2-5 . TRBV9 . TGTGCCAGCAGCGTAGAGGGCCGGGGGCAGGGAGAGACCCAGTACTTC CASSVEGRGQGETQYF
TRBJ2-3 few TRBV11-2 . TGTGCCAGCAGCTTTCATACGGCTGCAGGGGGCACAGATACGCAGTATTTT CASSFHTAAGGTDTQYF
TRBJ2-7 few TRBV11-2 . TGTGCCAGCAGCTTAGAAGCAGGGCCTAGCTACGAGCAGTACTTC CASSLEAGPSYEQYF
TRBJ2-7 many TRBV5-1 TRBD2 TGCGCCAGCAGCTCCACGGGCGGACTAGCGGGAGGCTACGAGCAGTACTTC CASSSTGGLAGGYEQYF
TRBJ1-6 few TRBV3-1 TRBD1 TGTGCCAGCAGGAGGGGGACAGGGGGCTATAATTCACCCCTCCACTTT CASRRGTGGYNSPLHF
TRBJ2-5 few TRBV7-8 . TGTGCCAGCAGCCCGAACAGGGTTCGCACCCAAGAGACCCAGTACTTC CASSPNRVRTQETQYF
TRBJ1-3 . TRBV7-6 TRBD1 TGTGCCAGCAGCTTGGAAACGCTGAAACAGGGGAATGGAAACACCATATATTTT CASSLETLKQGNGNTIYF
TRBJ2-2 . TRBV20-1 TRBD1 TGCAGTGCTAGAGAGCCCCCGGGACAGGCCACCGGGGAGCTGTTTTTT CSAREPPGQATGELFF
TRBJ2-3 many TRBV12-3/TRBV12-4 . TGTGCCAGCAGTTCTACAGGGAGCACAGATACGCAGTATTTT CASSSTGSTDTQYF
TRBJ1-2 . TRBV12-3/TRBV12-4 TRBD1 TGTGCCAGTCGGATGACAGGGCAATATGGCTACACCTTC CASRMTGQYGYTF
TRBJ1-3 . TRBV7-6 . TGTGCCAGCAGCTTAGACGGCGGGCCTGGAAACACCATATATTTT CASSLDGGPGNTIYF
TRBJ1-1 few TRBV12-3/TRBV12-4 . TGTGCCAGCAGGTTACCTTATGAGAACACTGAAGCTTTCTTT CASRLPYENTEAFF
TRBJ1-3 . TRBV4-1 . TGCGCCAGCAGCCAAGAACTGAGAAACACCATATATTTT CASSQELRNTIYF
TRBJ2-7 many TRBV2 . TGTGCCAGCAACAAGGGCGGGACAAACTACGAGCAGTACTTC CASNKGGTNYEQYF
TRBJ2-1 . TRBV6-1 TRBD2 TGTGCCTGTAGGAGGGCGGGAGGCGACAATGAGCAGTTCTTC CACRRAGGDNEQFF
TRBJ1-5 . TRBV6-1 . TGTGCCAGCGTTGCAGTTTACAATCAGCCCCAGCATTTT CASVAVYNQPQHF
TRBJ2-7 many TRBV5-1 TRBD1 TGCGCCAGCAGCTTGGGTACAGGGGCGCAGGGCTACGAGCAGTACTTC CASSLGTGAQGYEQYF
TRBJ2-3 many TRBV12-3/TRBV12-4 TRBD2 TGTGCCAGCAGTTCGCCCGGACTAGCGGGAGGGCAGTATTTT CASSSPGLAGGQYF
TRBJ1-1 . TRBV6-1 . TGTGCCAGCAACCCCGACAGGAGGAACATGAACACTGAAGCTTTCTTT CASNPDRRNMNTEAFF
TRBJ1-2 . TRBV6-1 TRBD1 TGTGCCAGCAGTGAACTCGACAGGGAGAGTCCGAACACCTTC CASSELDRESPNTF
TRBJ2-1 . TRBV11-3 TRBD2 TGTGCCAGCAGCAATATCGGACTAGCTGGTGAGCAGTTCTTC CASSNIGLAGEQFF
TRBJ1-5 few TRBV7-2 . TGTGCCAGCAGCTTAGGGGGGGGAAGGATCCAGCCCCAGCATTTT CASSLGGGRIQPQHF
TRBJ2-1 few TRBV7-2 . TGTGCCAGCAGCTCCGAGCGTGGGGGATCCTACAATGAGCAGTTCTTC CASSSERGGSYNEQFF
TRBJ2-4 . TRBV15 TRBD2 TGTGCCACCAGCAGAGTTAGCGGGGCAGGGGCCAAAAACATTCAGTACTTC CATSRVSGAGAKNIQYF
TRBJ1-3 . TRBV18 TRBD1 TGTGCCAGCTCACCGGGACAGGGGGCTCGAAACACCATATATTTT CASSPGQGARNTIYF
TRBJ2-1 many TRBV12-3/TRBV12-4 . TGTGCCAGCAGTTTATTCGTTGAGCAGTTCTTC CASSLFVEQFF
TRBJ2-7 many TRBV2 . TGTGCCAGCAGTGAGGTGTGGGTTAGCGTGTACGAGCAGTACTTC CASSEVWVSVYEQYF
TRBJ2-7 many TRBV5-1 . TGCGCCAGCAGCTTGGTGGATGGAGTTAGGAACGAGCAGTACTTC CASSLVDGVRNEQYF
TRBJ2-1 few TRBV20-1 . TGCAGTGCTAGCCTACTTGAAGCATACAATGAGCAGTTCTTC CSASLLEAYNEQFF
TRBJ1-5 few TRBV7-8 . TGTGCCAGCAGCTTAGTAGCGAGCCTTAGCAATCAGCCCCAGCATTTT CASSLVASLSNQPQHF
TRBJ1-1 . TRBV9 . TGTGCCAGCAGCGACCTAGGCGGGGACACTGAAGCTTTCTTT CASSDLGGDTEAFF
TRBJ2-1 . TRBV3-1 . TGTGCCAGCAGCCGGGGCGGCGATGTGTTCAATGAGCAGTTCTTC CASSRGGDVFNEQFF
TRBJ2-6 . TRBV7-3 TRBD1 TGTGCCAGCAGCTCCCATGGGCAGGGGGCAGTTGGGGCCAACGTCCTGACTTTC CASSSHGQGAVGANVLTF
TRBJ2-2 few TRBV19 . TGTGCCAGTATGGAGGAACCCTCGGGAGGGGAGCTGTTTTTT CASMEEPSGGELFF
TRBJ2-7 few TRBV5-1 TRBD1 TGCGCCAGCAGCACCGGACAGGTCATCGGCACCGACGAGCAGTACTTC CASSTGQVIGTDEQYF
TRBJ2-3 . TRBV20-1 . TGCAGTGCAGCAAAGGACGGCTTTTCCGATACGCAGTATTTT CSAAKDGFSDTQYF
TRBJ1-5 . TRBV6-1 . TGTGCCAGCAAGGACTGGGGGAGCAATCAGCCCCAGCATTTT CASKDWGSNQPQHF
TRBJ2-6 many TRBV2 . TGTGCCAGCAGTGAACTTGCATCTGGGGCCAACGTCCTGACTTTC CASSELASGANVLTF
TRBJ1-6 . TRBV20-1 TRBD1 TGCAGTGTGGCAGGGGGTAGTTCACCCCTCCACTTT CSVAGGSSPLHF